One and the same sample provided the 17 T cell receptor beta chains below, sequenced in a study of cytomegalovirus exposure and HLA in healthy donors. PCR was performed using 60 Vbeta and 13 Jbeta primers. Here immunoSEQ multiplex PCR was the method, and the copy in TCRdb shows in-frame clones only, minus some. The sample shows 15,000 to 20,000 clones, roughly 70% of them seen only once. Source material: PBMCs. These receptors all come from a man younger than 30 in good health and CMV-seronegative.

This clone was detected once. The chain links TRBV5-1 to TRBJ2-3, with D perhaps matching TRBD2 (5 bases). Trimming pared 6 bases from V and 0 bases from J, leaving 17 bases between. The CDR3 totals 16 residues. Germline CDR1 and CDR2: SGHRS and YFSETQ. In nucleotides, the CDR3 is TGCGCCAGCACCTTAGGCGGGCGATCTAGCACAGATACGCAGTATTTT. Its translation: CASTLGGRSSTDTQYF.

This chain connects TRBV4-1 to TRBJ2-7, with 12 bases lining up with TRBD2. CDR1 and CDR2 (germline): MGHRA, YSYEKL. V dropped 2 bases and J dropped 4; count of bases not matched to a gene: 6. The CDR3 length is 16 residues. CDR3 residues: CASSQRGTSGSYEQYF. The CDR3 DNA sequence: TGCGCCAGCAGCCAACGGGGGACTAGCGGGTCTTACGAGCAGTACTTC.

In this sample, this clone turned up a few times. The chain carries TRBV5-1 and TRBJ2-1; 7 bases line up with TRBD1. The CDR3 runs to 13 residues. From germline, CDR1 is SGHRS and CDR2 YFSETQ. V lost 8 bases to trimming and J lost 7 bases; unmatched junction nucleotides: 9. In DNA, the CDR3 is TGCGCCAGTAGACAGGGCCGGCGTAATGAGCAGTTCTTC. Translating it yields CASRQGRRNEQFF.

The V call is TRBV27, the J call TRBJ2-1; TRBD1 is a possible D gene (5 bases). V lost 2 bases to trimming and J lost 14 bases, with 13 bases between them. The V gene's germline CDR1 is MNHEY and CDR2 SMNVEV (reference sequence). The CDR3 is made up of 12 amino acids. The CDR3 region has the DNA TGTGCCAGCAGTTTACCCGGCAGGGTCAAGTTCTTC. Its translation is CASSLPGRVKFF.

V and J are TRBV5-1 and TRBJ2-1, with D tentatively TRBD2 (6 bases). Germline V lookup: CDR1 SGHRS, CDR2 YFSETQ. This CDR3 has 14 amino acids. V dropped 0 bases and J dropped 5 bases, with 9 bases sitting between them. In DNA form, the CDR3 reads TGCGCCAGCAGCTTGGGCGGGACTCACAATGAGCAGTTCTTC. It encodes CASSLGGTHNEQFF.

The chain links TRBV30 to TRBJ1-4; D not certain. V was cut by 0 bases and J by 10 bases, with 18 bases left in between. CDR1 GTSNPN and CDR2 SVGIG come from the germline V gene (reference sequence). The CDR3 covers 15 residues. The chain's CDR3 is CAWSVRGGIPAKLFF. As DNA, the CDR3 is TGTGCCTGGAGTGTACGGGGAGGAATCCCAGCAAAACTGTTTTTT.

The chain couples TRBV29-1 to TRBJ2-1; 7 bases line up with TRBD2. CDR1 is SQVTM and CDR2 is ANQGSEA in the germline V gene. The CDR3 sequence is 14 residues long. V dropped 3 bases and J dropped 5; count of bases not matched to a gene: 7. The CDR3 nucleotides are TGCAGCGTTGAGCCAGCGGGAATCAACAATGAGCAGTTCTTC. Translated: CSVEPAGINNEQFF.

This chain links TRBV29-1 with TRBJ2-7; 9 positions agree with TRBD2. From germline, CDR1 is SQVTM and CDR2 ANQGSEA. CDR3 length: 12 residues. J was trimmed by 4 bases and V by 7 bases; bases with no gene match: 5. This chain's CDR3 is CSARTSAYEQYF. CDR3 DNA: TGCAGCGCTAGGACTAGCGCATACGAGCAGTACTTC.

This clone was observed a handful of times. The V gene is TRBV7-9, the J gene TRBJ2-7; TRBD1 is a possible D gene (5 bases). The CDR3 has 13 residues. V dropped 2 bases and J dropped 4 bases, with 9 bases sitting between them. Germline V gene data show CDR1 as SEHNR and CDR2 as FQNEAQ (reference sequence). This chain's CDR3 is CASSLTGAYEQYF. For the CDR3, the DNA is TGTGCCAGCAGCTTAACAGGCGCTTACGAGCAGTACTTC.

V gene TRBV30 combines with J gene TRBJ1-1, with D unclear. This CDR3 is 12 amino acids long. Germline V gene sequence: CDR1 GTSNPN, CDR2 SVGIG (reference sequence). Trimming left V 3 bases short and J 7 bases short, with 12 bases between. CDR3 sequence: CAWRVGDLEAFF. The DNA of the CDR3 is TGTGCCTGGAGAGTCGGAGACCTTGAAGCTTTCTTT.

This chain joins TRBV6-5 and TRBJ2-7; tentatively, D is TRBD1 (6 bases). V lost 5 bases and J lost 0, with 8 bases in between. Germline CDR1 MNHEY, CDR2 SVGAGI. CDR3 length equals 13 residues. The CDR3 DNA reads as TGTGCCAGCAGTCGGGACAACTCCTACGAGCAGTACTTC. This translates into CASSRDNSYEQYF.

The chain recombines TRBV29-1 with TRBJ2-7, with D hard to call. V lost 7 bases and J lost 3, with 13 bases in between. This CDR3 contains 12 residues. Per germline, CDR1 SQVTM and CDR2 ANQGSEA. This CDR3 reads CSASDSDYEQYF. CDR3 nucleotide sequence: TGCAGCGCCTCTGATTCAGACTACGAGCAGTACTTC.

The chain carries TRBV19 and TRBJ1-4; D is uncertain. This CDR3 has 12 amino acids. The germline V gene has CDR1 LNHDA and CDR2 SQIVND (reference sequence). V lost 4 bases to trimming and J lost 8 bases, with 8 bases between them. The CDR3 sequence is CASSTSHEKLFF. The CDR3 DNA is TGTGCCAGTAGTACGTCACACGAAAAACTGTTTTTT.

DNA of the CDR3: TGTGCCAGCAGCTTGGGACAGGGGAGGACGTACCCGGTGACCCAGTACTTC. Translating it yields CASSLGQGRTYPVTQYF. The chain joins TRBV5-4 to TRBJ2-5; 8 bases map to TRBD1. Germline V gene data show CDR1 as SGHNT and CDR2 as YYREEE (reference sequence). V trimming: 0 bases; J trimming: 7 bases; junction bases outside the gene matches: 14. CDR3 length: 17 amino acids.

This clone has more than one count but fewer than ten. DNA for the CDR3: TGTGCCAGCAGCCAGGGGGTGGGAGTGAACACTGAAGCTTTCTTT. Translating gives CASSQGVGVNTEAFF. This sequence joins TRBV5-8 and TRBJ1-1; 7 nucleotides line up with TRBD1. Germline V gene lookup returns CDR1 SGHTS and CDR2 YDEGEE. The CDR3 is made up of 15 amino acids. V dropped 4 bases and J dropped 0; count of bases not matched to a gene: 6.

This clone was recorded a few times. V is TRBV7-9 and J is TRBJ1-1; 8 nucleotides align to TRBD1. V shed 2 bases, J shed 4 bases, and the junction held 6 bases outside the gene matches. The length of the CDR3 is 15 residues. The germline CDR1 and CDR2 sequences are SEHNR and FQNEAQ (reference sequence). CDR3 nucleotide sequence: TGTGCCAGCAGCTTAAAAGCAGGGGGCGTCACTGAAGCTTTCTTT. Protein sequence: CASSLKAGGVTEAFF.

This clone was seen a single time. The V gene is TRBV4-1, the J gene TRBJ2-7; weak D call: TRBD2 (5 bases). In germline, CDR1 is MGHRA, CDR2 YSYEKL. This CDR3 spans 13 amino acids. V dropped 3 bases and J dropped 0 bases, with 6 bases sitting between them. The CDR3 protein is CASSQTTSYEQYF. The CDR3 nucleotides are TGCGCCAGCAGCCAGACTACCTCCTACGAGCAGTACTTC.